This TCR beta chain was captured by sequencing in a study of blood T cell repertoires in COVID-19 (TCRdb year 2020). Regarding the study in general: The collaborator samples originated in the United States, Italy and Spain and spanned the acute and convalescent phases of COVID-19. Samples were obtained from the ongoing ImmuneRACE study (first 160 participants) and from 1,200 or so subjects provided by 6 global collaborators. The repertoires were released in a freely available public database meant as a resource for research on the immune response to SARS-CoV-2. Deeply sampled blood TCRbeta repertoires from subjects exposed to, actively infected with, or recovered from COVID-19 were included in the dataset. The sample metadata nearly always contained a de-identified subject ID, COVID-19 status, age in years and sex. Where available, HLA class I and class II types were obtained from metadata supplied by the sample provider rather than from assay-based typing. The material from the prospective study consisted of cDNA or gDNA derived from T cells, B-cell-depleted T cells, or PBMCs. The study at large found these results: How much clinical and demographic metadata was included differed by source and by participant, and the metadata was provided uncurated.

Another Seattle source contributed samples from volunteer blood donors who had recovered from COVID-19. Collaborating institutions collected whole blood in K2EDTA tubes following their own protocols. For TCRbeta analysis, collaborators shipped samples in one of three forms: frozen whole blood, isolated PBMCs, or DNA extracted from either of those sample types. The immunoSEQ Assay, a bias-controlled multiplex PCR, was used to amplify TCRbeta CDR3 regions from genomic DNA. The published analysis was carried out like this. Within the assay, amplification of reference gene primers was used to estimate how many nucleated cells each sample contained. Sequence reads were collapsed and filtered to measure the absolute abundance of every unique TCRbeta CDR3 rearrangement. For each sample, productive Simpson clonality was calculated by taking the square root of Simpson's diversity index across productive rearrangements. This immuneACCESS table, as held by TCRdb, lists in-frame sequences with V and J called but not all clones. Of the missing ones, under half trace to an unresolved V gene in checked studies; the others have no known cause. V and J calls plus clone size are reproduced from that table; the DNA served to infer D and trimming. Recorded for this sample are roughly 250,000 clones; 80% to 85% of them occurred a single time. The top ten constitute approximately 1.5% of the sample.

The germline ends are 16 bases apart after V is trimmed by 6 bases and J by 5 bases. The germline V gene supplies CDR1 ENHRY and CDR2 SYGVKD. Including cysteine and phenylalanine, the CDR3 has 14 amino acids. Only CDR3 DNA remains: 42 bases, in frame from the first base. A word on this clone: Its antigen is unknown. One base away there is no much larger clone; base qualities are not given.

Here the chain combines TRBV10-3 and TRBJ2-5, with TRBD2 perhaps the D gene, on 6 matching bases. The receptor was isolated from a woman in her thirties or forties who had recovered from COVID-19. Sequenced sample: peripheral blood. The base sequence is TGTGCCATCAGCCTGGGACCAGGAGGGGAGACCCAGTACTTC. Its coded protein is CAISLGPGGETQYF.